This TCR beta chain was sequenced during a study of glioma-infiltrating T cells after dendritic cell vaccination. Study summary: Samples are from glioblastoma patients in Phase I and II dendritic cell vaccine trials. Dendritic cells derived from monocytes and pulsed with autologous tumor lysate formed the vaccine.

Primers: 60 V beta forward and 13 J beta reverse. TCRdb keeps only in-frame clones here, not all; method: immunoSEQ multiplex PCR. The sample has over 55,000 clones, approximately 81% seen once. V lost 4 bases and J 4 bases, leaving 18 bases between the germline ends. Germline CDR1 reads SGDLS; CDR2 reads YYNGEE. This CDR3 spans 17 amino acids. This clonotype was sampled from a human donor with glioblastoma. The chain carries TRBV9 and TRBJ2-6, with D maybe TRBD2 (6 bases). The source material was blood, sampled before dendritic cell vaccination. For the CDR3, the DNA is TGTGCCAGCAGCTTTTTGGGCGGGACGAACGGGGCCAACGTCCTGACTTTC. Protein sequence: CASSFLGGTNGANVLTF.